Each of the 7 T cell receptor beta chains below was sequenced from the same sample in a study of technical replicates of blood from four donors. Clones were sequenced by immunoSEQ multiplex PCR, and TCRdb holds only the in-frame ones, with some missing. The sample holds tens of thousands of clones; around 84% are singletons and the top ten take less than 6.5%. The sequencing input was PBMCs. The receptors stem from a human donor in good health. Some clones in this sample may be carry-over from other donors' samples.

The rearrangement links TRBV4-2 to TRBJ2-3, with 8 bases matching TRBD2. The ends lost 0 bases at V and 0 bases at J; junction bases unmatched: 8. The V gene's germline CDR1 is LGHNA and CDR2 YNFKEQ. The CDR3 has 18 amino acids. CDR3: CASSQDLVASGSTDTQYF. The CDR3 nucleotides are TGTGCCAGCAGCCAAGACCTCGTCGCTAGCGGGAGCACAGATACGCAGTATTTT.

V and J are TRBV7-6 and TRBJ2-7; D ambiguous. The germline V gene has CDR1 SGHVS and CDR2 FNYEAQ. The CDR3 has 13 amino acids. The germline V and J ends were trimmed by 5 bases and 4 bases, with 12 bases remaining between them. This CDR3 is CASSTGALYEQYF. Written as DNA, the CDR3 is TGTGCCAGCAGCACCGGTGCACTTTACGAGCAGTACTTC. Full variable domain (missing parts from reference TRBV7-6 and TRBJ2-7): GAGVSQSPRYKVTKRGQDVALRCDPISGHVSLYWYRQALGQGPEFLTYFNYEAQQDKSGLPNDRFSAERPEGSISTLTIQRTEQRDSAMYRCASSTGALYEQYFGPGTRLTVT.

The chain couples TRBV11-2 to TRBJ1-3; tentative D call: TRBD1 (5 bases). Trimming took off 4 bases at V and 1 base at J, with 23 bases between the two ends. The germline gives CDR1 SGHAT, CDR2 FQNNGV. The CDR3 loop spans 19 amino acids. The CDR3 nucleotides read TGTGCCAGCAGCTCCCAGGGCTTCGGAACATCTTCGTCTGGAAACACCATATATTTT. Protein sequence: CASSSQGFGTSSSGNTIYF.

The V gene is TRBV7-2, the J gene TRBJ2-7; D possibly corresponds to TRBD1 (6 bases). Trimming took off 5 bases at V and 4 bases at J, with 12 bases between the two ends. CDR1 and CDR2 (germline): SGHTA, FQGNSA. The CDR3 consists of 13 residues. The CDR3 reads CASSRDKRYEQYF. The CDR3 region has the DNA TGTGCCAGCAGCCGGGACAAGAGATACGAGCAGTACTTC.

CDR3 residues: CASSEARGRHYEQYF. The CDR3 region has the DNA TGTGCCAGCAGTGAAGCGCGGGGGCGGCACTACGAGCAGTACTTC. J is TRBJ2-7 and V is TRBV6-1; possible D gene TRBD2, 7 bases. The V end lost 0 bases, the J end lost 3 bases, and 12 bases lay between the germline ends. Germline V CDR1 and CDR2: MNHNS, SASEGT. This CDR3 region has 15 residues.

The chain is built from TRBV5-1 and TRBJ2-7; 9 positions agree with TRBD1. Germline trimming cut 3 bases from V and 6 bases from J; bases unmatched to any gene: 7. Germline lookup yields CDR1 SGHRS and CDR2 YFSETQ. CDR3 size: 14 residues. CDR3 sequence: CASSSTGTGTEQYF. DNA of the CDR3: TGCGCCAGCAGCTCCACCGGGACAGGGACCGAGCAGTACTTC.

The rearrangement joins TRBV27 to TRBJ1-1, with D perhaps TRBD1 (5 bases). CDR1 MNHEY and CDR2 SMNVEV come from the germline V gene (reference sequence). CDR3 length: 17 residues. Deletions cut 2 bases from V and 0 bases from J, with 16 bases between. The CDR3, as DNA: TGTGCCAGCAGTTTAGGAGTGGGGCTACACATGAACACTGAAGCTTTCTTT. This codes for CASSLGVGLHMNTEAFF.